This T cell receptor (beta chain) emerged from a study of blood T cell repertoires in COVID-19. Across the study: The United States, Italy and Spain were the sources of the acute and convalescent COVID-19 samples. T cells, B-cell-depleted T cells, or PBMCs provided the cDNA or gDNA that served as material.

Original data processing: Using reference gene primer amplification, nucleated cell counts were estimated. The protocol was immunoSEQ multiplex PCR, while the TCRdb copy is restricted to in-frame clones and leaves out a portion. The V and J calls and clone size are taken from that table; D and trimming were inferred from the DNA. Among tens of thousands of clones listed, around four fifths were seen once. This CDR3 spans 18 amino acids. Germline assignment: CDR1 SGHRS and CDR2 YFSETQ. V lost 4 bases, J lost 3 bases, and 20 bases lay in between. Sequenced material: peripheral blood. The source of this sequence is a woman in her sixties or seventies with acute or convalescent COVID-19. The gene calls are TRBV5-1 and TRBJ2-6; D may be TRBD1 (6 bases). The CDR3 sequence is CASSLWDTAVSGANVLTF. CDR3 nucleotides: TGCGCCAGCAGCCTATGGGACACCGCCGTCAGTGGGGCCAACGTCCTGACTTTC. The full variable domain, rest sourced from reference TRBV5-1 and TRBJ2-6, is KAGVTQTPRYLIKTRGQQVTLSCSPISGHRSVSWYQQTPGQGLQFLFEYFSETQRNKGNFPGRFSGRQFSNSRSEMNVSTLELGDSALYLCASSLWDTAVSGANVLTFGAGSRLTVL.